Listed below are T cell receptor beta chains from one sample, sequenced in a study of cytomegalovirus exposure and HLA in healthy donors. Measured with immunoSEQ multiplex PCR; TCRdb has only the in-frame clones, and not every one. The sample holds 98,000 or so clones, around 80% seen once. The specimen was PBMCs. These receptors were collected from a woman aged 35 to 49 in good health and CMV-seronegative. Both conserved end residues are part of each CDR3. The order of the fields is clone size, D gene, J gene, V gene, CDR3 DNA, CDR3 protein. A D gene is named only where the DNA matches it firmly. A clone size is listed for some rows: how often the clone was seen (once, few, many), or a class if it is expanded.

>.|.|TRBJ1-4|TRBV13
TGTGCCAGCAGCTTAGGCGAGGCCACGAATGAAAAACTGTTTTTT
CASSLGEATNEKLFF
>.|.|TRBJ1-5|TRBV27
TGTGCCAGCGGAGGAGGGTATAGCAATCAGCCCCAGCATTTT
CASGGGYSNQPQHF
>.|.|TRBJ1-5|TRBV19
TGTGCCAGTAGTATATCGTTCGCGGGTTCGGGAGATCACTATCAGCCCCAGCATTTT
CASSISFAGSGDHYQPQHF
>.|TRBD2|TRBJ2-7|TRBV15
TGTGCCACCAGCCGTCGGGGGGCCTACGAGCAGTACTTC
CATSRRGAYEQYF
>.|.|TRBJ2-1|TRBV9
TGTGCCAGCAGCGTGAGTAGAGTCAATGAGCAGTTCTTC
CASSVSRVNEQFF
>few|TRBD1|TRBJ1-1|TRBV2
TGTGCCAGCATTTCGACAGGGGAAGCTTTCTTT
CASISTGEAFF
>.|.|TRBJ2-1|TRBV7-9
TGTTCCAGCAGCTTAGCCGGACTCTCTAGGGGGGAGCAGTTCTTC
CSSSLAGLSRGEQFF
>.|.|TRBJ1-4|TRBV18
TGTGCCAGCTCACCGGGGCGGAGTGAAAAACTGTTTTTT
CASSPGRSEKLFF
>.|.|TRBJ1-5|TRBV27
TGTGCCAGCAGTTTATTAGGGGTTGATCAGCCCCAGCATTTT
CASSLLGVDQPQHF
>.|TRBD1|TRBJ2-4|TRBV5-1
TGCGCCAGCAGCCTTACCTCCGGGACAGAAAACATTCAGTACTTC
CASSLTSGTENIQYF
>once|TRBD2|TRBJ2-3|TRBV5-1
TGCGCCAGCAGCTTGACGCGTAGCGGGAGGCACCCTAGCACAGATACGCAGTATTTT
CASSLTRSGRHPSTDTQYF
>once|TRBD2|TRBJ2-7|TRBV7-6
TGTGCCAGCAGCTTAGCGACTAGCGGGAGATTTTCTGGCGAGCAGTACTTC
CASSLATSGRFSGEQYF
>.|TRBD2|TRBJ2-1|TRBV2
TGTGCCAGCAGTGAATTCCTAGCGGGTAACAATGAGCAGTTCTTC
CASSEFLAGNNEQFF
>.|TRBD2|TRBJ2-1|TRBV14
TGTGCCAGCAGCCTTGGGCTAGCGGGTTACGCATCCTACAATGAGCAGTTCTTC
CASSLGLAGYASYNEQFF
>.|.|TRBJ2-5|TRBV6-5
TGTGCCAGCAAGGAACTAGGGGACACAGAGACCCAGTACTTC
CASKELGDTETQYF
>.|TRBD2|TRBJ2-1|TRBV10-2
TGCGCCAGCAGCGACAGCGGGAGTCGCGGTAATGAGCAGTTCTTC
CASSDSGSRGNEQFF
>.|TRBD1|TRBJ1-1|TRBV30
TGTGCCCGTCAGGGGGAGCCGGGCACTGAAGCTTTCTTT
CARQGEPGTEAFF
>.|.|TRBJ2-3|TRBV27
TGTGCCAGCAGTCCGACTAGTTTGAGTGTGGACACAGATACGCAGTATTTT
CASSPTSLSVDTDTQYF
>.|.|TRBJ1-5|TRBV27
TGTGCCGGCAGTTTTCCGGGGGGGCCCCAGCATTTT
CAGSFPGGPQHF
>.|.|TRBJ1-1|TRBV5-6
TGTGCCAGCAGCTTATATAGCGTGGGGACTGAAGCTTTCTTT
CASSLYSVGTEAFF